This TCR beta chain was retrieved from a study of vaccination effects on CD4 cells after COVID-19. TCRdb keeps only in-frame clones here, not all; method: immunoSEQ multiplex PCR. Of 75,000 or so clones listed, over 75% were seen once; the top ten hold roughly 1.2%. Before sequencing took place, the ViraFEST assay used viral peptide pools to expand antigen-specific CD4+ T cells. Following a roughly ten-day culture, CD4+ T cells were purified. Participants received two doses of either the BNT162b2 or mRNA-1273 vaccine. As regards this clone: Its antigen remains unknown.

Trimming took 1 base from V and 4 from J, leaving 10 bases between them. Germline-derived CDR1 and CDR2 are SQVTM and ANQGSEA. The CDR3 covers 13 residues. This specimen was CD4+ T cells from PBMCs cultured with HCoV-OC43 spike peptides, taken after COVID-19 vaccination. Subset denoted: HCoV-OC43 spike overlapping peptide pool stimulation. This TCR was recovered from a human donor who received a COVID-19 vaccine. The J gene is TRBJ2-5, the V gene TRBV29-1, with D possibly TRBD1 on 5 matching bases. The CDR3 nucleotides read TGCAGCGTTGAAGGGATAACAGGAGAGACCCAGTACTTC. It is translated as CSVEGITGETQYF. The whole variable domain, remainder taken from reference TRBV29-1 and TRBJ2-5, is SAVISQKPSRDICQRGTSLTIQCQVDSQVTMMFWYRQQPGQSLTLIATANQGSEATYESGFVIDKFPISRPNLTFSTLTVSNMSPEDSSIYLCSVEGITGETQYFGPGTRLLVL.